The 24 T cell receptor beta chains given below trace back to one sample, sequenced in a study of shared clonotypes between healthy human individuals. TCRdb keeps only in-frame clones here, not all; method: immunoSEQ multiplex PCR. The sample lists a few hundred thousand clones, around 77% occurring once. The material sequenced was PBMCs. The source of these receptors is a woman in her thirties or forties in good health. Some clones in this sample may be carry-over from other donors' samples.

The chain uses TRBV7-2 and TRBJ2-2; possible D gene TRBD2, 6 bases. This CDR3 region has 17 residues. Trimming stripped 5 bases from V and 0 bases from J, with 16 bases between. Looked up from germline, CDR1 is SGHTA and CDR2 is FQGNSA. The CDR3 DNA is TGTGCCAGCAGCCAAAATGGGGGAGGTTCGAACACCGGGGAGCTGTTTTTT. This sequence encodes CASSQNGGGSNTGELFF. Supplemented by reference TRBV7-2 and TRBJ2-2, the full variable domain reads GAGVSQSPSNKVTEKGKDVELRCDPISGHTALYWYRQSLGQGLEFLIYFQGNSAPDKSGLPSDRFSAERTGGSVSTLTIQRTQQEDSAVYLCASSQNGGGSNTGELFFGEGSRLTVL.

The chain combines TRBV29-1 with TRBJ2-5, with D perhaps being TRBD1 or TRBD2 (5 bases each). The CDR3 is 13 amino acids. CDR1 SQVTM and CDR2 ANQGSEA come from the germline V gene. Trimming removed 7 bases from V and 3 bases from J, with 15 bases in between. The CDR3: CSALGGGKETQYF. As DNA, the CDR3 is TGCAGCGCACTGGGTGGGGGAAAAGAGACCCAGTACTTC.

This chain links TRBV29-1 with TRBJ2-5, with 10 nucleotides matching TRBD1. CDR1 and CDR2 from the germline V gene are SQVTM and ANQGSEA. This CDR3 spans 15 amino acids. Losses at the gene ends were 4 bases for V and 5 bases for J; bases not matched to a gene: 10. The CDR3 nucleotides are TGCAGCGTTGGGGGACAGGGGCCTTCTCGGGAGACCCAGTACTTC. Translating gives CSVGGQGPSRETQYF.

The CDR3 DNA sequence: TGTGCCAGCAGCTTGGGGACTAGCGGGATCCACGAGCAGTACTTC. It codes for CASSLGTSGIHEQYF. The rearrangement joins TRBV5-8 to TRBJ2-7; 12 positions agree with TRBD2. Trimming cost V 0 bases and J 5 bases; bases outside gene matches: 3. The CDR3 length is 15 residues. CDR1 is SGHTS and CDR2 is YDEGEE in the germline V gene.

The chain links TRBV5-4 to TRBJ1-3, with TRBD1 matching over 7 bases. CDR3 length: 15 amino acids. Germline V gene sequence: CDR1 SGHNT, CDR2 YYREEE (reference sequence). After removal of 0 bases from V and 4 bases from J, the junction contained 4 bases not matched to a gene. The CDR3 loop reads CASSLGRGRGNTIYF. The CDR3 DNA sequence: TGTGCCAGCAGCTTGGGGAGGGGGCGAGGAAACACCATATATTTT. Together with reference TRBV5-4 and TRBJ1-3, the CDR3 gives the full variable domain: ETGVTQSPTHLIKTRGQQVTLRCSSQSGHNTVSWYQQALGQGPQFIFQYYREEENGRGNFPPRFSGLQFPNYSSELNVNALELDDSALYLCASSLGRGRGNTIYFGEGSWLTVV.

This clone was seen only a few times. The V call is TRBV6-6, the J call TRBJ1-4; D possibly corresponds to TRBD1 (6 bases). V was pared by 6 bases and J by 5 bases, with 13 bases between. The V gene's germline CDR1 is MNHNY and CDR2 SVGAGI (reference sequence). CDR3 length: 14 residues. CDR3 sequence (DNA): TGTGCCAGCAGGCGGGACACCGGAAATGAAAAACTGTTTTTT. Translated: CASRRDTGNEKLFF.

This rearrangement joins TRBV9 to TRBJ2-1; maybe TRBD2 (6 bases). V dropped 4 bases and J dropped 3 bases, with 11 bases sitting between them. The CDR3 length is 14 residues. Per the germline V gene, CDR1 is SGDLS and CDR2 is YYNGEE. This CDR3 reads CASSPGTLYNEQFF. The CDR3 bases are TGTGCCAGCAGCCCCGGGACTCTCTACAATGAGCAGTTCTTC.

This rearrangement joins TRBV30 to TRBJ2-2, with D perhaps TRBD1 (6 bases). This CDR3 has 16 amino acids. V lost 2 bases and J lost 4, with 17 bases in between. In germline, CDR1 is GTSNPN, CDR2 SVGIG (reference sequence). The CDR3 bases are TGTGCCTGGAGTAGGGCCCCAGGGGATTCCACCGGGGAGCTGTTTTTT. Its protein is CAWSRAPGDSTGELFF.

This clone was counted once. V is TRBV7-2 and J is TRBJ1-1; D unclear. Germline-derived CDR1 and CDR2 are SGHTA and FQGNSA. Trimming took 6 bases from V and 3 from J, leaving 11 bases between them. The CDR3 loop spans 13 amino acids. CDR3 in amino acids: CASSRRSDTEAFF. In nucleotides, the CDR3 is TGTGCCAGCAGTAGGAGGTCGGACACTGAAGCTTTCTTT.

This clone appeared a few times. J is TRBJ2-2 and V is TRBV15, with D possibly being TRBD1 (6 bases). The V and J ends lost 5 bases and 3 bases respectively, with 13 bases between them. The CDR3 is made up of 15 amino acids. Looked up from germline, CDR1 is LNHNV and CDR2 is YYDKDF (reference sequence). The CDR3 DNA reads as TGTGCCACCAGCTGGGGCTCAGGGGACACCGGGGAGCTGTTTTTT. Amino acids: CATSWGSGDTGELFF.

The chain is built from TRBV19 and TRBJ1-1; the D gene is possibly TRBD1 (5 bases). Germline loops: CDR1 LNHDA, CDR2 SQIVND (reference sequence). Trimming stripped 6 bases from V and 3 bases from J, with 17 bases between. This CDR3 is 15 amino acids long. The CDR3 nucleotides read TGTGCCAGTAGCAAAGGTTGGGGGGATGACACTGAAGCTTTCTTT. Translated, it gives CASSKGWGDDTEAFF.

This chain uses TRBV19 with TRBJ2-6; 9 bases agree with TRBD1. This CDR3 has 18 residues. Looked up from germline, CDR1 is LNHDA and CDR2 is SQIVND (reference sequence). V lost 8 bases and J lost 0; bases outside the gene matches: 11. The CDR3 is CASSFFGTGPSGANVLTF. As DNA, the CDR3 is TGTGCCAGTTCGTTTTTCGGGACAGGGCCCTCTGGGGCCAACGTCCTGACTTTC.

On this clone: This likely reflects a read error, since a far larger clone is one base away. V gene TRBV5-4 combines with J gene TRBJ2-1; tentatively, D is TRBD2 (5 bases). Germline V gene sequence: CDR1 SGHNT, CDR2 YYREEE (reference sequence). The CDR3 totals 15 residues. DNA for the CDR3: TGTGCCAGCAGCTTGGACGGGGAAGCCTACAATGAGCAGCTCTTC. Translation: CASSLDGEAYNEQLF.

This chain connects TRBV5-4 to TRBJ2-1; TRBD2 matches at 8 bases. The CDR3 is 13 residues long. The V and J ends lost 4 bases and 6 bases, in that order; junction bases with no gene match: 3. Germline V gene sequence: CDR1 SGHNT, CDR2 YYREEE (reference sequence). DNA for the CDR3: TGTGCCAGCAGCGTGGGACTAGTCAATGAGCAGTTCTTC. Amino acid sequence: CASSVGLVNEQFF.

This chain links TRBV5-6 with TRBJ2-7; D is possibly TRBD1 (6 bases). CDR3 length equals 15 residues. V was trimmed by 4 bases and J by 2 bases, leaving 16 bases between them. CDR1 and CDR2 from the germline V gene are SGHDT and YYEEEE. DNA for the CDR3: TGTGCCAGCAGCCTCAGACAGGACAACCCCTACGAGCAGTACTTC. This encodes CASSLRQDNPYEQYF.

This clone was counted a few times. The chain employs TRBV5-1 and TRBJ2-2, with 9 bases aligning to TRBD2. V shed 4 bases, J shed 4 bases, and the junction held 5 bases outside the gene matches. Germline CDR1 and CDR2: SGHRS and YFSETQ. The length of the CDR3 is 15 residues. The CDR3 here is CASSPTSGVTGELFF. The CDR3 bases are TGCGCCAGCAGCCCGACTAGCGGAGTCACCGGGGAGCTGTTTTTT.

The rearrangement joins TRBV7-3 to TRBJ2-2; the D is unclear. From germline, CDR1 is SGHTA and CDR2 FQGTGA. The CDR3 consists of 16 residues. V lost 5 bases, J lost 0 bases, and 13 bases lay in between. The CDR3 loop reads CASSARLGANTGELFF. Written as DNA, the CDR3 is TGTGCCAGCAGCGCCCGGCTTGGGGCGAACACCGGGGAGCTGTTTTTT. Combining the CDR3 with reference TRBV7-3 and TRBJ2-2 gives the whole variable domain GAGVSQTPSNKVTEKGKYVELRCDPISGHTALYWYRQSLGQGPEFLIYFQGTGAADDSGLPNDRFFAVRPEGSVSTLKIQRTERGDSAVYLCASSARLGANTGELFFGEGSRLTVL.

This clone was detected once. A read error may explain this, as a much larger clone is one base away. V usage is TRBV6-5 and J usage is TRBJ1-1; TRBD1 agrees at 7 bases. Trimming cost V 8 bases and J 0 bases; bases outside gene matches: 9. The CDR3 has 15 amino acids. Germline CDR1 reads MNHEY; CDR2 reads SVGAGI. In DNA, the CDR3 is TGTGCCAGCGGACCCCCAGGGGGGATGAACACTGAAGCTTTCTTT. Its translation: CASGPPGGMNTEAFF.

This sequence joins TRBV28 and TRBJ1-2; D is possibly TRBD1 (6 bases). The V end lost 3 bases, the J end lost 8 bases, and 16 bases lay between the germline ends. The CDR3 loop spans 14 amino acids. Per the germline V gene, CDR1 is MDHEN and CDR2 is SYDVKM. CDR3 nucleotides: TGTGCCAGCAGTTTCCGGCAGGGGCCTATGGGCTACACCTTC. Translation: CASSFRQGPMGYTF.

The CDR3 nucleotides read TGTGCCAGCAGCGTATATCCTACCGGTTACTACGAGCAGTACTTC. Translated: CASSVYPTGYYEQYF. V and J are TRBV9 and TRBJ2-7; no clear D. The CDR3 is made up of 15 amino acids. V lost 1 base to trimming and J lost 3 bases, with 14 bases between them. Germline V gives CDR1 SGDLS, CDR2 YYNGEE. Complete variable domain (other parts from reference TRBV9 and TRBJ2-7): DSGVTQTPKHLITATGQRVTLRCSPRSGDLSVYWYQQSLDQGLQFLIQYYNGEERAKGNILERFSAQQFPDLHSELNLSSLELGDSALYFCASSVYPTGYYEQYFGPGTRLTVT.

This clone was seen just once. V gene TRBV5-1 combines with J gene TRBJ2-6, with D hard to call. In germline, CDR1 is SGHRS, CDR2 YFSETQ. The V end lost 6 bases, the J end lost 0 bases, and 10 bases lay between the germline ends. The CDR3 extends over 15 amino acids. DNA of the CDR3: TGCGCCAGCAACGAGGTATCCTCTGGGGCCAACGTCCTGACTTTC. Amino acids: CASNEVSSGANVLTF.

The chain has TRBV5-6 and TRBJ1-1, with D maybe TRBD1 (5 bases). Trimming stripped 0 bases from V and 2 bases from J, with 14 bases between. Germline loops: CDR1 SGHDT, CDR2 YYEEEE. The CDR3 sequence is 16 residues long. For the CDR3, the DNA is TGTGCCAGCAGCTTGGCCCCGACAGAGATTAACACTGAAGCTTTCTTT. Protein product: CASSLAPTEINTEAFF. The variable domain in full, completed from reference TRBV5-6 and TRBJ1-1, reads DAGVTQSPTHLIKTRGQQVTLRCSPKSGHDTVSWYQQALGQGPQFIFQYYEEEERQRGNFPDRFSGHQFPNYSSELNVNALLLGDSALYLCASSLAPTEINTEAFFGQGTRLTVV.

The chain uses TRBV5-1 and TRBJ1-4; D unclear. The CDR3 runs to 14 residues. Germline V gives CDR1 SGHRS, CDR2 YFSETQ. V lost 0 bases and J lost 8, with 11 bases in between. The CDR3 bases are TGCGCCAGCAGCTTGGGCCTACAAGGAGAAAAACTGTTTTTT. Its translation: CASSLGLQGEKLFF.

This chain uses TRBV6-6 with TRBJ2-7; possibly TRBD1 for D (6 bases). Germline-derived CDR1 and CDR2 are MNHNY and SVGAGI (reference sequence). The CDR3 spans 15 residues. The V end lost 5 bases, the J end lost 3 bases, and 17 bases lay between the germline ends. The DNA for the CDR3 is TGTGCCAGCAGTCCCTACAGGGCCATGTTCTACGAGCAGTACTTC. Translated: CASSPYRAMFYEQYF.